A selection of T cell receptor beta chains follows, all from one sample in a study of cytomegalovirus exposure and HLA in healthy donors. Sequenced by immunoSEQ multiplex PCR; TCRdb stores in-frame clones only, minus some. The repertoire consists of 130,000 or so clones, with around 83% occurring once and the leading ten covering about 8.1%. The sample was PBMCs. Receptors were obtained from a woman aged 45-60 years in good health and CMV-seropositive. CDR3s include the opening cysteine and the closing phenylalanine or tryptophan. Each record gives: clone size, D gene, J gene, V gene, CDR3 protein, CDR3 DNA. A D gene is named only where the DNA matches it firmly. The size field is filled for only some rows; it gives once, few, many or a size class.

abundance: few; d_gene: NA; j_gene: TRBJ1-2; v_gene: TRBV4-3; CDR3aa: CASSQGSTTDYGYTF; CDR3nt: TGCGCCAGCAGCCAAGGGAGTACTACGGACTATGGCTACACCTTC
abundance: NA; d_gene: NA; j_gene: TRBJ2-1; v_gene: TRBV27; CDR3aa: CASSPYQGSWVEQFF; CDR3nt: TGTGCCAGCAGTCCTTACCAGGGTAGTTGGGTTGAGCAGTTCTTC
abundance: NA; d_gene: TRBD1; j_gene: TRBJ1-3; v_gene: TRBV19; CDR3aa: CASSMGRGSGNTIYF; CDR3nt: TGTGCCAGTAGTATGGGCAGGGGGTCTGGAAACACCATATATTTT
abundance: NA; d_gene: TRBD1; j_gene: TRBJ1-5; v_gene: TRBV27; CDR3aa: CASSLSSGTGAKNQPQHF; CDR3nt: TGTGCCAGCAGTTTATCGAGCGGGACAGGGGCAAAAAATCAGCCCCAGCATTTT
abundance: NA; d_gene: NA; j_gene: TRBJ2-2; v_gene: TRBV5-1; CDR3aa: CASSIFSNTGELFF; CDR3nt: TGCGCCAGCAGCATCTTTTCGAACACCGGGGAGCTGTTTTTT
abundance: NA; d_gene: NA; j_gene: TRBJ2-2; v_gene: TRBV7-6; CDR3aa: CASSPWGGANTGELFF; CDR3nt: TGTGCCAGCAGCCCCTGGGGGGGGGCCAATACCGGGGAGCTGTTTTTT
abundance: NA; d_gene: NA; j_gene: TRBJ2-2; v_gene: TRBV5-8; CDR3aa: CASSLQQAIGIGELFF; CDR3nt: TGTGCCAGCAGCCTACAGCAGGCGATAGGAATCGGGGAGCTGTTTTTT
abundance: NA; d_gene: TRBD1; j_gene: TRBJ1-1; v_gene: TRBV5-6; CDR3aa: CASSIYDRGGTEAFF; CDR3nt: TGTGCCAGCAGCATCTACGACAGGGGCGGCACTGAAGCTTTCTTT
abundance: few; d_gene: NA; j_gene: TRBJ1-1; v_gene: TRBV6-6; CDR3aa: CASSYSPRQNTEAFF; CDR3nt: TGTGCCAGCAGTTACTCGCCCAGGCAGAACACTGAAGCTTTCTTT
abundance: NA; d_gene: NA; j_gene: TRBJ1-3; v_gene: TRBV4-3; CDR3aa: CASSQAAQAHETSIYF; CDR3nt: TGCGCCAGCAGCCAAGCCGCACAGGCACACGAAACAAGCATATATTTT
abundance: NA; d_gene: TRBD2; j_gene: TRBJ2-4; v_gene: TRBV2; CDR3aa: CASSENSGGARDIQYF; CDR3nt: TGTGCCAGCAGTGAGAATAGCGGGGGGGCCAGAGACATTCAGTACTTC
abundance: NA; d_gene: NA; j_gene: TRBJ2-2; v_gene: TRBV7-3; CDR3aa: CASSLPKGAGELFF; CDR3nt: TGTGCCAGCAGCTTACCCAAGGGGGCCGGGGAGCTGTTTTTT
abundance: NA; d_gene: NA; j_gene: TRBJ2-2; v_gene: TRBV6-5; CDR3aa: CASRGGSNTGELFF; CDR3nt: TGTGCCAGCCGTGGGGGGTCGAACACCGGGGAGCTGTTTTTT
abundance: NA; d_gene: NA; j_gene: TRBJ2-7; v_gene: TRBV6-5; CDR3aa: CASRYSTGRSYEQYF; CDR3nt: TGTGCCAGCAGGTACTCGACGGGGAGATCCTACGAGCAGTACTTC
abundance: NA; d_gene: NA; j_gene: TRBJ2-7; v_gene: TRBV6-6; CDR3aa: CASSTWGYEQYF; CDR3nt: TGTGCCAGCAGTACCTGGGGCTACGAGCAGTACTTC
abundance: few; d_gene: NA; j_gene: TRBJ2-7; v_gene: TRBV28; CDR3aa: CASSLGHEQYF; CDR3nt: TGTGCCAGCAGTTTAGGACACGAGCAGTACTTC
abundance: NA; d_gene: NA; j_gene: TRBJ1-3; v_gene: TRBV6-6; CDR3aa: CASTTGLSGNTIYF; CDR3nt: TGTGCCAGCACCACCGGACTCTCTGGAAACACCATATATTTT
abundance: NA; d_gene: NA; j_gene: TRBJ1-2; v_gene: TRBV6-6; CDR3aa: CASSYVDGYYGYTF; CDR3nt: TGTGCCAGCAGTTACGTAGACGGGTACTATGGCTACACCTTC
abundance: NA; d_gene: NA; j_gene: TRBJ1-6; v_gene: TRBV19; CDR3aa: CVSSIVQTIRDSPLHF; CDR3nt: TGTGTCAGTAGTATCGTACAAACCATCAGGGATTCACCCCTCCACTTT
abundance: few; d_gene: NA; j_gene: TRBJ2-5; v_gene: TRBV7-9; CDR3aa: CASSSRGARETQYF; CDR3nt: TGTGCCAGCAGCTCTCGTGGGGCCCGGGAGACCCAGTACTTC
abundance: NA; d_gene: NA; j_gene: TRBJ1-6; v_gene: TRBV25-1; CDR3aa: CASQRASGSPLHF; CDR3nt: TGTGCCAGCCAAAGAGCGTCTGGATCACCCCTCCACTTT
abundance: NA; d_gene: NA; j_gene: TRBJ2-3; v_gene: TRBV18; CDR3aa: CASSPLPQKGPAGPTQYF; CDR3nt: TGTGCCAGCTCACCACTTCCCCAAAAGGGACCAGCGGGTCCGACGCAGTATTTT
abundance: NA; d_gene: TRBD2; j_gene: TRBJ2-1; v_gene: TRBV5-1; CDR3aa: CASSLASGGPYNEQFF; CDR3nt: TGCGCCAGCAGCTTGGCTAGCGGGGGACCCTACAATGAGCAGTTCTTC
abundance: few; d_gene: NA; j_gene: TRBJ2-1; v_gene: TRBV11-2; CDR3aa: CASSPQGAYNEQFF; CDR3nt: TGTGCCAGCAGCCCCCAGGGCGCCTACAATGAGCAGTTCTTC
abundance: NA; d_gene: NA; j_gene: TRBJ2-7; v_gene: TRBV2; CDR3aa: CASSAQLDYEQYF; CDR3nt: TGTGCCAGCAGTGCCCAGCTAGACTACGAGCAGTACTTC
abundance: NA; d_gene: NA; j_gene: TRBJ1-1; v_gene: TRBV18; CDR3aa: CASSPNAVVTEAFF; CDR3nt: TGTGCCAGCTCTCCGAACGCGGTGGTCACTGAAGCTTTCTTT
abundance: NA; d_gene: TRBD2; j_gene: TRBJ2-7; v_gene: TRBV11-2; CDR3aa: CASSRGGVGYEQYF; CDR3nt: TGTGCCAGCAGCCGGGGGGGGGTAGGCTACGAGCAGTACTTC
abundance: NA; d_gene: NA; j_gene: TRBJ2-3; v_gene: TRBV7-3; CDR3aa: CASSLSSWGGTTDTQYF; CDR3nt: TGTGCCAGCAGCTTATCGTCATGGGGCGGGACTACAGATACGCAGTATTTT
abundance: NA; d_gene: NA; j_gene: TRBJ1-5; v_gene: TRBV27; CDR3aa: CASSEQGWGQPQHF; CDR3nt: TGTGCCAGCAGTGAACAGGGATGGGGTCAGCCCCAGCATTTT
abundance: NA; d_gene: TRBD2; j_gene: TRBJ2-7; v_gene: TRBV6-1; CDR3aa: CAAGEREVGYEQYF; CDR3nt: TGTGCCGCGGGGGAGAGGGAAGTGGGTTACGAGCAGTACTTC
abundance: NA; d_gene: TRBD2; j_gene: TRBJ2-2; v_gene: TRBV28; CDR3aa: CATLKYDTGTSRPGELFF; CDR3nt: TGTGCCACCCTAAAATACGATACCGGGACTAGCAGACCCGGGGAGCTGTTTTTT
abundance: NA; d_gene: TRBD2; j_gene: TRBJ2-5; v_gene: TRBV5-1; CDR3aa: CASSSSPGGQETQYF; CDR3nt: TGCGCCAGCAGCTCTTCCCCGGGGGGCCAAGAGACCCAGTACTTC
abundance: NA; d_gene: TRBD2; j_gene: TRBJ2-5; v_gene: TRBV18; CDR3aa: CASSPTTSGGEETQYF; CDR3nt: TGTGCCAGCTCCCCAACGACTAGCGGGGGAGAAGAGACCCAGTACTTC
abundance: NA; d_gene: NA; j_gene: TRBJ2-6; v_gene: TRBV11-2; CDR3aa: CASSAIHGSSGANVLTF; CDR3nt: TGTGCCAGCAGCGCAATCCATGGGAGCTCTGGGGCCAACGTCCTGACTTTC
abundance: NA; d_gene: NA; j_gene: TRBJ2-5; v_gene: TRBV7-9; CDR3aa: CASRSWDLSEAQYF; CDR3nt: TGTGCCAGCAGGTCGTGGGACTTATCAGAGGCCCAGTACTTC
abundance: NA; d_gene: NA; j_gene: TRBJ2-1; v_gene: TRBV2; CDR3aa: CASTGRQGAGNEQFF; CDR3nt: TGTGCCAGCACCGGGAGGCAGGGGGCAGGAAATGAGCAGTTCTTC
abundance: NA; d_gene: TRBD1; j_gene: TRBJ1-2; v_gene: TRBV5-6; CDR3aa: CASSWGQRSYGYTF; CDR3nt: TGTGCCAGCAGCTGGGGACAGAGAAGCTATGGCTACACCTTC
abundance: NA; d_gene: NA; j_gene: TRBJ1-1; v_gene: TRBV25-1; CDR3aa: CASGRAGVDTEAFF; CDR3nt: TGTGCCAGCGGCAGGGCGGGGGTAGACACTGAAGCTTTCTTT
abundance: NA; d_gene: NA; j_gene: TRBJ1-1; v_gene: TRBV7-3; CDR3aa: CASAGSPNTEAFF; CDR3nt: TGTGCCAGCGCGGGGAGTCCTAACACTGAAGCTTTCTTT
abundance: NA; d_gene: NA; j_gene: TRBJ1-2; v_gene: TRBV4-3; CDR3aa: CASSQDVRVYGYTF; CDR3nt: TGCGCCAGCAGCCAAGATGTCAGGGTCTATGGCTACACCTTC
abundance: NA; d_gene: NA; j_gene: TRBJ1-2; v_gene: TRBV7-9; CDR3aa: CASSLGGTGGRDFYGYTF; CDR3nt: TGTGCCAGCAGCTTAGGGGGAACGGGCGGTCGGGATTTCTATGGCTACACCTTC
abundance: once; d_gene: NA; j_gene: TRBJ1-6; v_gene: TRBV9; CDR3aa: CASSVVGGDSPLHF; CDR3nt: TGTGCCAGCAGCGTAGTAGGGGGAGATTCACCCCTCCACTTT